This entry concerns a single T cell receptor beta chain. Antigen unknown. The germline gives CDR1 DFQATT, CDR2 SNEGSKA (reference sequence). The CDR3 consists of 18 residues. J was trimmed by 5 bases and V by 7 bases; bases with no gene match: 21. TCRdb independently ran MiXCR on the reads; one entry per CDR3 protein. The data hold roughly 570,000 distinct CDR3 sequences, with just under 40% observed a single time. This sample is part of a study of T cell repertoires in cytomegalovirus infection. Overall study context: Public TCR beta signatures indicated both CMV infection and matching HLA type.

The study's findings and limits: HLA-C-restricted CMV-specific TCR beta clonotypes were dominant in the ex vivo response.

Source: cultured PBMCs, taken from culture after CMV antigen stimulation. The chain recombines TRBV20-1 with TRBJ1-5; 9 bases are shared with TRBD1. The clonotype was recovered from a human donor in good health (CMV status not recorded). Some clones in this sample may be carry-over from other donors' samples. The CDR3 bases are TGCAGTGTTCTGAGTACCCCGGGACAGGGTTTCGACCATCAGCCCCAGCATTTT. Protein sequence: CSVLSTPGQGFDHQPQHF.